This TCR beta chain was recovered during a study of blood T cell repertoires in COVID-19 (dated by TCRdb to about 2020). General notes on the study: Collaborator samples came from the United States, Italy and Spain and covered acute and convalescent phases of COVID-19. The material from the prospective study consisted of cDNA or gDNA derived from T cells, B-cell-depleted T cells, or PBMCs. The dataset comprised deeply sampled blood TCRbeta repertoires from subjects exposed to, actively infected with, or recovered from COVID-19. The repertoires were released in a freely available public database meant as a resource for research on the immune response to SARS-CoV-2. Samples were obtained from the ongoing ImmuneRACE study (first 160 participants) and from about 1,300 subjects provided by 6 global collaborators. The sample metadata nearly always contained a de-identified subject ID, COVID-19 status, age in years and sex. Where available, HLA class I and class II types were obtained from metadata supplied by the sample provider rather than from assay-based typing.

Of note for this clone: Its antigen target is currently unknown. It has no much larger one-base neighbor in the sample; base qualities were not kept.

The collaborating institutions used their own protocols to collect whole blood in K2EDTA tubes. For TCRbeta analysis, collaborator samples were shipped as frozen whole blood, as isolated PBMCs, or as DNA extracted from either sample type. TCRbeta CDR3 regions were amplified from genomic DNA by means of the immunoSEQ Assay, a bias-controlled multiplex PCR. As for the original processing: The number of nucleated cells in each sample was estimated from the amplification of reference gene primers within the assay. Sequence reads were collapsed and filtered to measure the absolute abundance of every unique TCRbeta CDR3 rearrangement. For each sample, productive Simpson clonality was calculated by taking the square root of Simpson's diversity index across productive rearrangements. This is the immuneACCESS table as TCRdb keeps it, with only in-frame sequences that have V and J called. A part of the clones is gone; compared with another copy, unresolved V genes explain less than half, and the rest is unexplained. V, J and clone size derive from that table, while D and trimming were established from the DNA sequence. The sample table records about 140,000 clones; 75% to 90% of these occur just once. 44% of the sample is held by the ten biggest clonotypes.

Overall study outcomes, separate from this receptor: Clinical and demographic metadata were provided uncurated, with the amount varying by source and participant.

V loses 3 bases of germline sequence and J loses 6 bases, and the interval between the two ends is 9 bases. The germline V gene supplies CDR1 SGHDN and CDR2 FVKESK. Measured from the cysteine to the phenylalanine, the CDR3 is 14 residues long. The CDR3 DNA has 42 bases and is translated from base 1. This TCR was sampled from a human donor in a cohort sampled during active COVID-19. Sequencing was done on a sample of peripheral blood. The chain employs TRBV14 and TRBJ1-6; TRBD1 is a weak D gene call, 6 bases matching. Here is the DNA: TGTGCCAGCAGCCAGACAGGTCTTAATTCACCCCTCCACTTT. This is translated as CASSQTGLNSPLHF.